The 5 T cell receptor beta chains given below trace back to one sample, sequenced in a study of blood T cell repertoires in COVID-19 (TCRdb year 2020). The library was built by means of the immunoSEQ multiplex PCR assay. In TCRdb, the immuneACCESS table is reduced to in-frame sequences with V and J assigned. These tables do not hold every clone; where another copy was compared, an unresolved V gene accounts for under half, and the others remain unexplained. The sample table holds around 130,000 clones, of which 85% were seen once. 2.5% to 3% of the sample rests with the top ten. The sequenced material came from peripheral blood. The receptors come from a man in his forties or fifties with acute or convalescent COVID-19.

This rearrangement joins TRBV9 to TRBJ2-5; the D gene is possibly TRBD2 (5 bases). The V and J ends lost 0 bases and 4 bases respectively, with 13 bases between them. The CDR3 totals 15 residues. CDR1 and CDR2 from the germline V gene are SGDLS and YYNGEE. The CDR3 region is CASSVAGGLRETQYF. CDR3 sequence (DNA): TGTGCCAGCAGCGTAGCTGGCGGGCTACGAGAGACCCAGTACTTC.

A few counts support this clone. This sequence joins TRBV5-5 and TRBJ2-1, with 7 nucleotides matching TRBD2. Germline values: CDR1 SGHKS, CDR2 YYEKEE (reference sequence). This CDR3 has 15 amino acids. Losses at the gene ends were 4 bases for V and 0 bases for J; bases not matched to a gene: 4. DNA of the CDR3: TGTGCCAGCAGCGCACGGACTAGCTCCTACAATGAGCAGTTCTTC. It encodes CASSARTSSYNEQFF.

The rearrangement links TRBV15 to TRBJ1-6; D uncertain. Trimming left V 0 bases short and J 3 bases short, with 9 bases between. CDR1 is LNHNV and CDR2 is YYDKDF in the germline V gene (reference sequence). The length of the CDR3 is 16 residues. CDR3 amino acids: CATSRDLADYNSPLHF. Written as DNA, the CDR3 is TGTGCCACCAGCAGAGATTTGGCAGACTATAATTCACCCCTCCACTTT.

This chain connects TRBV6-2 or TRBV6-3 to TRBJ1-2; D remains ambiguous. The CDR3 sequence is 11 residues long. The germline V gene has CDR1 MNHEY and CDR2 SVGEGT. The V end lost 2 bases, the J end lost 8 bases, and 6 bases lay between the germline ends. CDR3 sequence reads: CASSYGQGYTF. DNA for the CDR3: TGTGCCAGCAGTTACGGGCAAGGCTACACCTTC.

On this clone itself: Other DNA sequences in this sample translate to the same CDR3. This chain uses TRBV5-1 with TRBJ1-3, with no clear D. The V and J ends lost 0 bases and 1 base respectively, with 5 bases between them. Germline V CDR1 and CDR2: SGHRS, YFSETQ. CDR3 size: 14 residues. CDR3 sequence reads: CASSLDGSGNTIYF. The CDR3, as DNA: TGCGCCAGCAGCTTGGACGGGTCTGGAAACACCATATATTTT.